These 30 T cell receptor beta chains were all obtained from the same sample, sequenced in a study of CD8 T cells in Susac syndrome (dated by TCRdb to the late 2010s). Libraries were prepared through the immunoSEQ multiplex PCR assay. RNA was extracted with the RNeasy kit and roughly 0.5 to 1 ug was reverse transcribed using random hexamers. Clones were called with MiXCR by TCRdb after fastp trimmed the public reads at Q25, and only in-frame beta chains were retained. For every CDR3 protein sequence, its rows merge into one entry that carries the most common genes and DNA. This sample has 95,000 to 150,000 distinct CDR3 sequences in its table, and 90% to 95% of those were observed once. The biggest ten clones account for around 0.28% of the sample. The specimen was CD8+ T cells from PBMCs. The source of these receptors is a human donor with Susac syndrome.

The J gene is TRBJ2-3, the V gene TRBV27, with D uncertain. The V gene's germline CDR1 is MNHEY and CDR2 SMNVEV (reference sequence). The CDR3 extends over 14 amino acids. V was cut by 1 base and J by 2 bases, with 7 bases left in between. The CDR3 DNA reads as TGTGCCAGCAGTTTATTGAGACTCACAGATACGCAGTATTTT. This codes for CASSLLRLTDTQYF.

This chain links TRBV19 with TRBJ2-1; D uncertain. V was clipped by 8 bases and J by 6 bases, with 14 bases between them. This CDR3 region has 13 residues. Germline V gene lookup returns CDR1 LNHDA and CDR2 SQIVND (reference sequence). The CDR3 sequence is CASSLMVGNEQFF. In DNA, the CDR3 is TGTGCCAGTTCCTTGATGGTGGGCAATGAGCAGTTCTTC.

The rearrangement uses TRBV2 and TRBJ1-2, with D possibly matching TRBD1 (6 bases). V was clipped by 10 bases and J by 5 bases, with 23 bases between them. CDR1 and CDR2 from the germline V gene are SNHLY and FYNNEI. The CDR3 has 15 residues. CDR3 coding DNA: TGTGCCATCTTCCCTTACAAGGGGGGGGAGTATGGCTACACCTTC. This encodes CAIFPYKGGEYGYTF.

The rearrangement links TRBV13 to TRBJ2-3, with D possibly matching TRBD1 (5 bases). The ends were cut back, 0 bases at V and 2 bases at J, with 12 bases in the middle. CDR1 PRHDT and CDR2 FYEKMQ come from the germline V gene (reference sequence). This CDR3 comprises 16 residues. This CDR3 is CASSLGAGPFTDTQYF. The CDR3 nucleotides are TGTGCCAGCAGCTTAGGAGCAGGGCCTTTCACAGATACGCAGTATTTT.

This clonotype was found once. The chain has TRBV7-8 and TRBJ2-1; 9 nucleotides align to TRBD2. The CDR3 contains 18 residues. J lost 0 bases, V lost 5 bases, and 11 bases had no gene match. Germline values: CDR1 SGHVS, CDR2 FQNEAQ. CDR3: CASSILAGQPSSYNEQFF. The CDR3 DNA reads TGTGCCAGCAGCATACTAGCGGGCCAGCCCAGCTCCTACAATGAGCAGTTCTTC.

The chain recombines TRBV3-1 with TRBJ2-1; D is perhaps TRBD1 (6 bases). This CDR3 spans 15 amino acids. Trimming removed 4 bases from V and 4 bases from J, with 14 bases in between. Germline CDR1 reads LGHDT; CDR2 reads YNNKEL (reference sequence). The CDR3 sequence is CASSPLMGAYNEQFF. In DNA form, the CDR3 reads TGTGCCAGCAGCCCCTTGATGGGGGCTTACAATGAGCAGTTCTTC.

The V and J genes are TRBV4-1 and TRBJ2-1; maybe TRBD2 (5 bases). Trimming stripped 1 base from V and 2 bases from J, with 18 bases between. Germline CDR1 MGHRA, CDR2 YSYEKL. The CDR3 is 18 residues long. The CDR3 is CASSQVSPVAGTYNEQFF. The CDR3 DNA is TGCGCCAGCAGCCAAGTTAGCCCGGTGGCGGGCACCTACAATGAGCAGTTCTTC.

The rearrangement links TRBV5-1 to TRBJ2-7; D not resolved. CDR1 SGHRS and CDR2 YFSETQ come from the germline V gene. Trimming took off 1 base at V and 3 bases at J, with 11 bases between the two ends. The CDR3 is 14 amino acids. CDR3 in amino acids: CASSLRLEDYEQYF. In nucleotides, the CDR3 is TGCGCCAGCAGCTTGCGTCTAGAAGACTACGAGCAGTACTTC.

The chain recombines TRBV20-1 with TRBJ2-3; 8 positions match TRBD2. This CDR3 is built from 14 residues. V trimming: 3 bases; J trimming: 11 bases; junction bases outside the gene matches: 13. Germline V CDR1 and CDR2: DFQATT, SNEGSKA (reference sequence). The CDR3: CSASGREYRWMQYF. As DNA, the CDR3 is TGCAGTGCTAGCGGGAGGGAATATAGGTGGATGCAGTATTTT.

The chain joins TRBV25-1 to TRBJ2-5; D ambiguous. With 2 bases removed from V and 1 base from J, the gap between germline ends came to 11 bases. Germline CDR1 is MGHDK and CDR2 is SYGVNS. The CDR3 has 15 amino acids. This CDR3 is CASSEKQPTQETQYF. Here the CDR3 DNA reads TGTGCCAGCAGTGAAAAACAGCCTACCCAAGAGACCCAGTACTTC.

This chain uses TRBV6-2 or TRBV6-3 with TRBJ2-1; D gene unclear. V lost 4 bases and J lost 9, with 13 bases in between. The germline gives CDR1 MNHEY, CDR2 SVGEGT. This CDR3 has 13 residues. This CDR3 is CASSWAVNGEQFF. In DNA form, the CDR3 reads TGTGCCAGCAGTTGGGCAGTCAATGGTGAGCAGTTCTTC.

The chain employs TRBV29-1 and TRBJ2-3; D possibly corresponds to TRBD2 (6 bases). This CDR3 has 13 residues. Trimming stripped 7 bases from V and 4 bases from J, with 15 bases between. Germline V gene lookup returns CDR1 SQVTM and CDR2 ANQGSEA. The CDR3 sequence: CSALGGLADTQYF. The CDR3 DNA follows: TGCAGCGCCCTGGGGGGTTTAGCAGATACGCAGTATTTT.

The chain carries TRBV2 and TRBJ2-1; D is possibly TRBD2 (6 bases). This CDR3 region has 13 residues. Germline CDR1 and CDR2: SNHLY and FYNNEI. Trimming took 8 bases from V and 8 from J, leaving 16 bases between them. CDR3 amino acids: CASSAGGLDEQFF. For the CDR3, the DNA is TGTGCCAGCTCAGCGGGCGGGCTGGATGAGCAGTTCTTC.

This chain uses TRBV2 with TRBJ1-2; D gene unclear. This CDR3 has 15 residues. Trimming stripped 0 bases from V and 6 bases from J, with 14 bases between. From germline, CDR1 is SNHLY and CDR2 FYNNEI. CDR3 DNA: TGTGCCAGCAGTGAAGCGCTTCGGGATACGGATGGCTACACCTTC. The encoded protein is CASSEALRDTDGYTF.

The genes are TRBV5-1 and TRBJ2-1; either TRBD1 or TRBD2 may supply D (6 bases each). V was clipped by 6 bases and J by 4 bases, with 11 bases between them. Germline assignment: CDR1 SGHRS and CDR2 YFSETQ. CDR3 length equals 13 residues. The CDR3 region is CASTGGSYNEQFF. CDR3 bases: TGCGCCAGCACCGGGGGCAGTTACAATGAGCAGTTCTTC.

This clonotype was counted a single time. V usage is TRBV3-1 and J usage is TRBJ2-7, with D uncertain. The CDR3 runs 14 residues. Germline V lookup: CDR1 LGHDT, CDR2 YNNKEL (reference sequence). The V end lost 1 base, the J end lost 2 bases, and 9 bases lay between the germline ends. The CDR3 region is CASSQGVGAYEQYF. DNA for the CDR3: TGTGCCAGCAGCCAAGGCGTGGGTGCCTACGAGCAGTACTTC.

This clonotype was found once. The chain uses TRBV29-1 and TRBJ1-2; tentatively, D is TRBD1 (5 bases). Germline loops: CDR1 SQVTM, CDR2 ANQGSEA. The V and J ends lost 3 bases and 3 bases respectively, with 20 bases between them. The CDR3 consists of 16 residues. The CDR3 here is CSVDGQGWRTDYGYTF. In DNA form, the CDR3 reads TGCAGCGTTGATGGGCAGGGATGGCGCACGGACTATGGCTACACCTTC. Drawing the rest from reference TRBV29-1 and TRBJ1-2, the complete variable domain is SAVISQKPSRDICQRGTSLTIQCQVDSQVTMMFWYRQQPGQSLTLIATANQGSEATYESGFVIDKFPISRPNLTFSTLTVSNMSPEDSSIYLCSVDGQGWRTDYGYTFGSGTRLTVV.

The rearrangement links TRBV27 to TRBJ2-5, with 11 positions matching TRBD2. Germline CDR1 is MNHEY and CDR2 is SMNVEV (reference sequence). CDR3 length: 16 amino acids. The junction had 5 bases not matched to a gene; V was cut back by 4 bases and J by 1 base. The CDR3 is CASSYIAGGSQETQYF. CDR3 DNA: TGTGCCAGCAGTTATATAGCGGGGGGGTCCCAAGAGACCCAGTACTTC.

The rearrangement joins TRBV6-2 or TRBV6-3 to TRBJ2-1; possibly TRBD1 or TRBD2 for D (6 bases each). Germline CDR1 is MNHEY and CDR2 is SVGEGT. Trimming shortened V by 6 bases and J by 10 bases, and 13 bases separated the two germline ends. This CDR3 comprises 12 residues. The CDR3, as DNA: TGTGCCAGCAGCCGCGGAGGGGGGGAGCAGTTCTTC. This sequence encodes CASSRGGGEQFF.

This sequence joins TRBV24-1 and TRBJ2-5; 11 nucleotides agree with TRBD2. The germline CDR1 and CDR2 sequences are KGHDR and SFDVKD. The CDR3 contains 17 residues. The ends lost 3 bases at V and 0 bases at J; junction bases unmatched: 5. The CDR3 bases are TGTGCCACCAGTGATGCCTCTAGCGGGGGGTACCAAGAGACCCAGTACTTC. Translating gives CATSDASSGGYQETQYF.

V usage is TRBV20-1 and J usage is TRBJ2-2; weak D call: TRBD1 (6 bases). Trimming pared 4 bases from V and 2 bases from J, leaving 14 bases between. Germline V gene data show CDR1 as DFQATT and CDR2 as SNEGSKA (reference sequence). This CDR3 is built from 15 residues. CDR3 region: CSAIHREINTGELFF. The CDR3 DNA sequence: TGCAGTGCTATCCACAGGGAAATAAACACCGGGGAGCTGTTTTTT.

CDR3 nucleotide sequence: TGTGCCAGCAGCAAATTTACGGGGGCGGGCACTGAAGCTTTCTTT. This sequence encodes CASSKFTGAGTEAFF. V is TRBV21-1 and J is TRBJ1-1; the table's D call of TRBD1 was not tested on the DNA. TRBV21-1 is a pseudogene segment. The CDR3 is 15 amino acids.

V is TRBV4-1 and J is TRBJ1-1; D uncertain. Germline V gene data show CDR1 as MGHRA and CDR2 as YSYEKL. The CDR3 is 16 residues long. V was pared by 4 bases and J by 1 base, with 16 bases between. The CDR3 loop reads CASSLRHGRANTEAFF. CDR3 coding DNA: TGCGCCAGCAGCCTCCGACACGGGAGAGCGAACACTGAAGCTTTCTTT.

The chain employs TRBV5-6 and TRBJ1-2, with a possible D match to TRBD1 (5 bases). The CDR3 consists of 13 residues. V was trimmed by 3 bases and J by 4 bases, leaving 10 bases between them. The germline gives CDR1 SGHDT, CDR2 YYEEEE. The CDR3 sequence is CASSSQDFYGYTF. CDR3 bases: TGTGCCAGCAGCTCACAGGATTTCTATGGCTACACCTTC.

The rearrangement joins TRBV20-1 to TRBJ2-7, with D maybe TRBD1 (5 bases). Germline V gene data show CDR1 as DFQATT and CDR2 as SNEGSKA (reference sequence). This CDR3 comprises 14 residues. V lost 3 bases to trimming and J lost 2 bases, with 14 bases between them. CDR3 sequence: CSASRWGSPYEQYF. CDR3 nucleotides: TGCAGTGCTAGCAGGTGGGGCTCCCCCTACGAGCAGTACTTC.

The V gene is TRBV27, the J gene TRBJ1-6; D perhaps matches TRBD1 (5 bases). The germline gives CDR1 MNHEY, CDR2 SMNVEV (reference sequence). This CDR3 contains 13 residues. Trimming stripped 5 bases from V and 8 bases from J, with 10 bases between. CDR3: CASSPRDYSPLHF. The CDR3 nucleotides read TGTGCCAGCAGTCCCAGGGACTATTCACCCCTCCACTTT.

The chain employs TRBV15 and TRBJ2-2, with 8 bases aligning to TRBD1. CDR3 length: 18 amino acids. Unmatched junction bases numbered 13, after V lost 3 bases and J lost 4 bases. Germline loops: CDR1 LNHNV, CDR2 YYDKDF (reference sequence). Written as DNA, the CDR3 is TGTGCCACCAGCAGCCGGGGACAGGAGGCTTCGAGCACCGGGGAGCTGTTTTTT. Translated: CATSSRGQEASSTGELFF.

This clonotype was seen only once. This chain links TRBV12-3 or TRBV12-4 with TRBJ1-5; TRBD1 aligns across 8 bases. V shed 4 bases and J 3 bases; nucleotides not matched to a gene: 2. The CDR3 sequence is 14 residues long. CDR3 nucleotides: TGTGCCAGCAGTTCGACAGGGGTCAATCAGCCCCAGCATTTT. It is translated as CASSSTGVNQPQHF.

The chain carries TRBV12-3 or TRBV12-4 and TRBJ2-1; 15 bases match TRBD2. This CDR3 has 17 amino acids. Trimming removed 4 bases from V and 4 bases from J; junction bases left unmatched: 5. CDR3 in DNA: TGTGCCAGCAGTTCCCTCGGACTAGCGGGGGGGTACAATGAGCAGTTCTTC. Translating it yields CASSSLGLAGGYNEQFF.

This clonotype showed up just once. The rearrangement uses TRBV27 and TRBJ2-2, with D unclear. The CDR3 contains 12 residues. Germline-derived CDR1 and CDR2 are MNHEY and SMNVEV (reference sequence). Trimming removed 5 bases at V and 4 bases at J, with 5 bases between. The CDR3 coding sequence is TGTGCCAGCAGTGTTCCCACCGGGGAGCTGTTTTTT. This codes for CASSVPTGELFF.